Included here is one TCR beta chain sequence, with context. Its cognate antigen is unknown. TCRdb's table, derived via immunoSEQ multiplex PCR, lists solely in-frame clones and lacks some. The table includes 50,000 or so clones, 91% detected once. As to time point: week 11, during vaccination. What each vaccine dose contained was 300 ug of mutant IDH1 20-mer peptide, accompanied by topical imiquimod. The data were obtained in a study of a mutant IDH1 vaccine in newly diagnosed glioma. Looking at the study overall: First vaccine doses came 4-6 weeks after radiotherapy alone, or with temozolomide cycles. Treated patients comprised 62.5% males and around 40% females, mean age roughly 40 years.

Study conclusions and caveats: Changes in top peripheral clonotypes did not appear linked to pseudoprogression.

This CDR3 has 12 residues. J was trimmed by 8 bases and V by 9 bases; bases with no gene match: 6. Germline V gene sequence: CDR1 MDHEN, CDR2 SYDVKM. The sequencing here drew on PBMCs, taken from a glioma patient whose treatment included an IDH1 peptide vaccine. This clonotype was sampled from a middle-aged man with glioma. V is TRBV28 and J is TRBJ1-2; TRBD1 aligns across 10 bases. CDR3 sequence (DNA): TGTGCCAGTATAGGACAGGGGGGAGGCTACACCTTC. It codes for CASIGQGGGYTF.